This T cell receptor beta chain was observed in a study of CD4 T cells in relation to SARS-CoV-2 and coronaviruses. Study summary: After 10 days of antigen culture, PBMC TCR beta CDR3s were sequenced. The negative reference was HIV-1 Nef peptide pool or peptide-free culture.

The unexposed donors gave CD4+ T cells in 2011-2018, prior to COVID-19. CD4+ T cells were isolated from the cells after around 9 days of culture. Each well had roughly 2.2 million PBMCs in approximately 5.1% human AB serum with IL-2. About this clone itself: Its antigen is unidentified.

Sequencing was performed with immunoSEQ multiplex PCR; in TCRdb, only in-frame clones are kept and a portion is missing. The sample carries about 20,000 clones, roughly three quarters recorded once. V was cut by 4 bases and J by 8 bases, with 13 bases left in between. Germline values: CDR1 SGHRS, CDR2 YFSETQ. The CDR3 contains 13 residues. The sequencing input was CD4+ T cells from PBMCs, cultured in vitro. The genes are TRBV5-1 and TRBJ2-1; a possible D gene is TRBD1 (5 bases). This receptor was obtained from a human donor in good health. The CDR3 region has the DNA TGCGCCAGCAGCCTGAGACAGATCGATGAGCAGTTCTTC. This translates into CASSLRQIDEQFF.